These 9 T cell receptor beta chains share one sample of origin, sequenced in a study of cytomegalovirus exposure and HLA in healthy donors. Primers for the PCR totalled 60 Vbeta and 13 Jbeta. The table came from immunoSEQ multiplex PCR; TCRdb's copy has only in-frame clones and leaves some out. The data show tens of thousands of clones, approximately 72% seen once. Source material: PBMCs. The receptors here all came from a man in his thirties or forties in good health and CMV-seropositive.

The gene calls are TRBV10-3 and TRBJ2-5; 9 bases match TRBD1. The CDR3 totals 16 residues. The ends lost 5 bases at V and 4 bases at J; junction bases unmatched: 11. Germline lookup yields CDR1 ENHRY and CDR2 SYGVKD. This chain's CDR3 is CAISPGQGMGGETQYF. For the CDR3, the DNA is TGTGCCATCAGTCCCGGACAGGGGATGGGTGGAGAGACCCAGTACTTC.

The V gene is TRBV18, the J gene TRBJ1-2, with TRBD1 matching 7 bases. CDR1 KGHSH and CDR2 LQKENI come from the germline V gene. V was clipped by 0 bases and J by 3 bases; unmatched bases: 10. CDR3 length equals 17 residues. The CDR3 nucleotides are TGTGCCAGCTCACCACCGGTGGGACAGCTTTCGGACTATGGCTACACCTTC. Translated: CASSPPVGQLSDYGYTF.

The chain couples TRBV19 to TRBJ1-2, with 9 bases lining up with TRBD1. V lost 6 bases to trimming and J lost 4 bases; unmatched junction nucleotides: 9. Germline-derived CDR1 and CDR2 are LNHDA and SQIVND (reference sequence). This CDR3 is 15 amino acids long. CDR3: CASRERQGETYGYTF. Here the CDR3 DNA reads TGTGCCAGTAGGGAACGACAGGGGGAAACCTATGGCTACACCTTC.

The V gene is TRBV6-4, the J gene TRBJ2-2; maybe TRBD1 (6 bases). The V end was cut by 5 bases, the J end by 7 bases, with 23 bases between. Germline CDR1 is MRHNA and CDR2 is SNTAGT. CDR3 length: 17 residues. The CDR3 coding sequence is TGTGCCAGCAGTTCTACCCCCGCAGGGGCCAGGGGCGGGGAGCTGTTTTTT. Its protein product is CASSSTPAGARGGELFF.

The CDR3 nucleotides are TGTGCCAGCAGTGACTCGAGCCTAGAAACAGATACGCAGTATTTT. Its translation: CASSDSSLETDTQYF. This chain links TRBV6-4 with TRBJ2-3; no reliable D call. From germline, CDR1 is MRHNA and CDR2 SNTAGT. Trimming removed 0 bases at V and 3 bases at J, with 10 bases between. This CDR3 is built from 15 residues.

This chain joins TRBV4-1 and TRBJ2-7; D is perhaps TRBD2 (6 bases). Trimming left V 0 bases short and J 5 bases short, with 11 bases between. Per the germline V gene, CDR1 is MGHRA and CDR2 is YSYEKL. CDR3 length: 14 residues. Here the CDR3 reads CASSQDRRGNEQYF. CDR3 DNA sequence: TGCGCCAGCAGCCAAGACCGTCGGGGGAACGAGCAGTACTTC.

This clone was observed once. The chain employs TRBV5-1 and TRBJ1-1, with a possible D match to TRBD1 (5 bases). Germline V gives CDR1 SGHRS, CDR2 YFSETQ. V lost 0 bases and J lost 4, with 16 bases in between. The CDR3 sequence is 16 residues long. This chain's CDR3 is CASSLDASGVGTEAFF. In DNA, the CDR3 is TGCGCCAGCAGCTTGGACGCCTCGGGGGTGGGCACTGAAGCTTTCTTT.

This sequence joins TRBV7-9 and TRBJ1-2; TRBD1 aligns across 8 bases. Germline V CDR1 and CDR2: SEHNR, FQNEAQ (reference sequence). The CDR3 sequence is 15 residues long. The V segment lost 4 bases and the J segment 7 bases; nucleotides outside the gene matches: 11. DNA for the CDR3: TGTGCCAGCAGCTATACGTTCCAGGGGGCTGGTGGCTACACCTTC. Residues: CASSYTFQGAGGYTF. The whole variable domain, remainder taken from reference TRBV7-9 and TRBJ1-2, is DTGVSQNPRHKITKRGQNVTFRCDPISEHNRLYWYRQTLGQGPEFLTYFQNEAQLEKSRLLSDRFSAERPKGSFSTLEIQRTEQGDSAMYLCASSYTFQGAGGYTFGSGTRLTVV.

The genes are TRBV19 and TRBJ2-3, with TRBD2 matching 9 bases. J was trimmed by 4 bases and V by 8 bases; bases with no gene match: 7. This CDR3 region has 14 residues. In germline, CDR1 is LNHDA, CDR2 SQIVND (reference sequence). The CDR3 DNA reads as TGTGCCAGTGCGGAGCGGGGGGCTTCAGATACGCAGTATTTT. Protein: CASAERGASDTQYF.